One T cell receptor beta chain is described in this entry. Only in-frame clones appear in the TCRdb table, and some are missing; sequencing was by immunoSEQ multiplex PCR. The data hold roughly 30,000 clones, with about 90% observed a single time. These data come from a study of blood T cell repertoires in COVID-19. The CDR3 runs to 13 residues. V was pared by 3 bases and J by 6 bases, with 8 bases between. The gene calls are TRBV12-3 or TRBV12-4 and TRBJ2-2, with a tentative D call TRBD2 (6 bases). The receptor was derived from a human donor in a cohort sampled during active COVID-19. The sample consisted of peripheral blood. CDR3 sequence: CASSLEGPGELFF. The CDR3 DNA reads TGTGCCAGCAGTTTGGAGGGACCCGGGGAGCTGTTTTTT.